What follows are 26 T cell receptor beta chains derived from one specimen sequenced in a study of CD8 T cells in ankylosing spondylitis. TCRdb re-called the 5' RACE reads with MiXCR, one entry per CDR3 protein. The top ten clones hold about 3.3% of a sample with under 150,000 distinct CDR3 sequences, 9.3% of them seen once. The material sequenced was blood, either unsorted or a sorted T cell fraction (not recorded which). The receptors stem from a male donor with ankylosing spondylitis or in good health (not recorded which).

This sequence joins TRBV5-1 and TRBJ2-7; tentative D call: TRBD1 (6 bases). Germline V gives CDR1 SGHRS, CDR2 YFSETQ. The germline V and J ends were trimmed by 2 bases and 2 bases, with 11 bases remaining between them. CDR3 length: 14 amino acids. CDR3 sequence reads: CASSFTPGAYEQYF. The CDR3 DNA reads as TGCGCCAGCAGCTTCACCCCAGGGGCCTACGAGCAGTACTTC.

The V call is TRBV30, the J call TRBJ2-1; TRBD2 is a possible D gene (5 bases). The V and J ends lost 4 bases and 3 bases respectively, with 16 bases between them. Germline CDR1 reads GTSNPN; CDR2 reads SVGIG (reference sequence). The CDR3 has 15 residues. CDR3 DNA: TGTGCCTGGAAGAGACCGGCGGGCCGCTACAATGAGCAGTTCTTC. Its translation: CAWKRPAGRYNEQFF.

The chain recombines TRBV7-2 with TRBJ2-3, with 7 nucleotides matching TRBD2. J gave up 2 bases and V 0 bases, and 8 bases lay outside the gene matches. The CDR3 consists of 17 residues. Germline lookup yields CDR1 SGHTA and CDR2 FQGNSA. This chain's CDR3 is CASSLAPTSVYTDTQYF. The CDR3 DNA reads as TGTGCCAGCAGCTTAGCGCCAACTAGCGTTTACACAGATACGCAGTATTTT.

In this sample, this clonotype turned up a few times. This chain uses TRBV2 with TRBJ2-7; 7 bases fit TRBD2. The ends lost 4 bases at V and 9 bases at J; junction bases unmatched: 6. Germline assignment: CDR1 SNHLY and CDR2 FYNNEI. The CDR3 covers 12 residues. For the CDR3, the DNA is TGTGCCAGCAGTGCCTGGACTAGGGGGCAGTACTTC. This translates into CASSAWTRGQYF.

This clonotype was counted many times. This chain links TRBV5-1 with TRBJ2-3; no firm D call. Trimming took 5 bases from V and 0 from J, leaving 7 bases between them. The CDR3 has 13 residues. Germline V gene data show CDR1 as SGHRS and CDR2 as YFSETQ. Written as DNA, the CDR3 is TGCGCCAGCAGATTGATCAGCACAGATACGCAGTATTTT. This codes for CASRLISTDTQYF.

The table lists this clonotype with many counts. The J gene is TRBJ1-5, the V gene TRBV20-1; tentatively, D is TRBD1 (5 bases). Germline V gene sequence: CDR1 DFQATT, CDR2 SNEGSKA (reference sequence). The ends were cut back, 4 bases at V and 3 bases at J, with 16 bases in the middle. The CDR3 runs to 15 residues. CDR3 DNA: TGCAGTGCTACTCCGGGACGTCGTGACAATCAGCCCCAGCATTTT. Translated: CSATPGRRDNQPQHF.

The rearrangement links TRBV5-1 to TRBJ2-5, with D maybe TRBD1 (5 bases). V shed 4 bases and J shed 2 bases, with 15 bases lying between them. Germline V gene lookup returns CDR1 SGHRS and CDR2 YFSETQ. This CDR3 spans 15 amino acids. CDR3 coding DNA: TGCGCCAGCAGCGCCGCGCAGGGAAGGCAAGAGACCCAGTACTTC. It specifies CASSAAQGRQETQYF.

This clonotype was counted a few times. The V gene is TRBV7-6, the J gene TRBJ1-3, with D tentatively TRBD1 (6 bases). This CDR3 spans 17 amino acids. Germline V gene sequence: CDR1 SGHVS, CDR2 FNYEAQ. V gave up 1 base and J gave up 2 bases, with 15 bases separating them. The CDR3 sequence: CASSLGQQGIAGNTIYF. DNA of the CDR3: TGTGCCAGCAGCTTAGGCCAACAGGGCATTGCTGGAAACACCATATATTTT.

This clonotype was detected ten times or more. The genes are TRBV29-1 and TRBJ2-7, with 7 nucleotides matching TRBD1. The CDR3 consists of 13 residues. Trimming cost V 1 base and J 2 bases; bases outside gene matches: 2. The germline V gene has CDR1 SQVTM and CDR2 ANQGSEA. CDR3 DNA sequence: TGCAGCGTTGAAGGTCAGGGGGCCTACGAGCAGTACTTC. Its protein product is CSVEGQGAYEQYF.

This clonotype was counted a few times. The CDR3 sequence: CSGKQGASSYEQYF. In nucleotides, the CDR3 is TGCAGTGGCAAACAGGGTGCAAGCTCCTACGAGCAGTACTTC. The rearrangement uses TRBV20-1 and TRBJ2-7, with D possibly matching TRBD1 (6 bases). The CDR3 totals 14 residues. V lost 7 bases and J lost 0, with 16 bases in between. CDR1 is DFQATT and CDR2 is SNEGSKA in the germline V gene (reference sequence).

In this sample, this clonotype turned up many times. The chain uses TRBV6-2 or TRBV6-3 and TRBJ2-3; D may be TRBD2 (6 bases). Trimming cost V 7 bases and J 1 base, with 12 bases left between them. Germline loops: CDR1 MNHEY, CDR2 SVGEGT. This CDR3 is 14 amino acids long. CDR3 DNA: TGTGCCAGCAAAGAGGCTAGCGGCACAGATACGCAGTATTTT. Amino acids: CASKEASGTDTQYF.

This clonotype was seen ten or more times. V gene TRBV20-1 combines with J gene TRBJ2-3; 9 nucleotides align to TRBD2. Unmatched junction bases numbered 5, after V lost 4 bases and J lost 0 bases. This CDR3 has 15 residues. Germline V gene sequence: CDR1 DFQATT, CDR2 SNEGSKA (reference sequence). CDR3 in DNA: TGCAGTGCTACCCAGGCGGGAGGGAGCACAGATACGCAGTATTTT. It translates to CSATQAGGSTDTQYF.

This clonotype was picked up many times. The CDR3 nucleotides read TGTGCCAGCAGAAGGGGTGGTACTTCAGAGACCCAGTACTTC. Its translation: CASRRGGTSETQYF. The chain carries TRBV7-2 and TRBJ2-5; D might be TRBD1 (5 bases). Trimming shortened V by 6 bases and J by 4 bases, and 15 bases separated the two germline ends. The germline CDR1 and CDR2 sequences are SGHTA and FQGNSA. CDR3 length: 14 amino acids.

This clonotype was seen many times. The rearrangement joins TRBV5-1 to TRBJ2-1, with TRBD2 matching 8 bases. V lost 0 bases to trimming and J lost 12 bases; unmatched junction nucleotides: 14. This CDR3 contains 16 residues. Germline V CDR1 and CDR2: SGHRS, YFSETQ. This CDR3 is CASSLESGGDFLGQFF. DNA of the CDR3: TGCGCCAGCAGCTTGGAGTCGGGAGGGGATTTTTTAGGGCAGTTCTTC.

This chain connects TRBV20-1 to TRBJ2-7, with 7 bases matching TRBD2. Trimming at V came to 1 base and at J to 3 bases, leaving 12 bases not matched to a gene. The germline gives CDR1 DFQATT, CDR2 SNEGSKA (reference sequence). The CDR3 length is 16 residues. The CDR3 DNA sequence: TGCAGTGCTAGAGGGGGGGGGAGCGACCAAAACTACGAGCAGTACTTC. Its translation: CSARGGGSDQNYEQYF.

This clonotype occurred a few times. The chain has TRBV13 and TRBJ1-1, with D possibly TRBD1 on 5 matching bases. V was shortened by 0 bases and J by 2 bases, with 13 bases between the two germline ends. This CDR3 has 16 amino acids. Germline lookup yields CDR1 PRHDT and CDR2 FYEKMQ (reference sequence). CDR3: CASSLGTGRVNTEAFF. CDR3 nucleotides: TGTGCCAGCAGCTTAGGAACAGGAAGAGTTAACACTGAAGCTTTCTTT.

Written as DNA, the CDR3 is TGTGCCAGCTCACCACGGGACGCCCGGCTCGGTGAAAAACTGTTTTTT. As protein: CASSPRDARLGEKLFF. The chain uses TRBV18 and TRBJ1-4; D might be TRBD1 (5 bases). Between the trimmed V and J ends, which lost 1 base and 7 bases, there was a span of 16 bases. In germline, CDR1 is KGHSH, CDR2 LQKENI. The length of the CDR3 is 16 residues.

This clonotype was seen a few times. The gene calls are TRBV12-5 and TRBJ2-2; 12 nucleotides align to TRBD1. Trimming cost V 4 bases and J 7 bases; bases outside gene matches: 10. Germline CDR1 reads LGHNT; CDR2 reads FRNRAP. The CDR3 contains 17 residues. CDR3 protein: CASGSITGTGGVGELFF. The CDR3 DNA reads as TGTGCTAGTGGTTCGATAACCGGGACAGGGGGCGTCGGGGAGCTGTTTTTT.

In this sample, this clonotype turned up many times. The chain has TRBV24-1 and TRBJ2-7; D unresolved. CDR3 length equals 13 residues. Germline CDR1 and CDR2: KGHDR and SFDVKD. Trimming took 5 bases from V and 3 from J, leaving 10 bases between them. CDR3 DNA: TGTGCCACCAGTGGGCCGGGTCTCTACGAGCAGTACTTC. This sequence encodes CATSGPGLYEQYF.

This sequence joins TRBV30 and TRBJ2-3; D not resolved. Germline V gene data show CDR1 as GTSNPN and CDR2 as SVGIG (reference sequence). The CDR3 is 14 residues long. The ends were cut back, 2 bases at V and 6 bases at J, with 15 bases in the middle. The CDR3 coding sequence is TGTGCCTGGAGTAACGGGCGCCGCGTCGATACGCAGTATTTT. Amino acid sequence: CAWSNGRRVDTQYF.

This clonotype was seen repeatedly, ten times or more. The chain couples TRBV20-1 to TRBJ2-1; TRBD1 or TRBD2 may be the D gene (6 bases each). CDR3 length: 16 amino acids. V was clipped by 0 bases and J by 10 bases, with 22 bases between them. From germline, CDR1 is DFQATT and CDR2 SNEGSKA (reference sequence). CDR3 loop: CSARDSGDTRFFEQFF. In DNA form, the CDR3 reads TGCAGTGCTAGAGATTCGGGGGACACACGTTTTTTCGAGCAGTTCTTC.

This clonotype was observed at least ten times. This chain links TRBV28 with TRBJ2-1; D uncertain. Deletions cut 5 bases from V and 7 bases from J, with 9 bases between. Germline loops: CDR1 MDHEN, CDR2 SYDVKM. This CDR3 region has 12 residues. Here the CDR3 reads CASSSRPNEQFF. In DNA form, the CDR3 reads TGTGCCAGCAGTAGTAGGCCAAATGAGCAGTTCTTC.

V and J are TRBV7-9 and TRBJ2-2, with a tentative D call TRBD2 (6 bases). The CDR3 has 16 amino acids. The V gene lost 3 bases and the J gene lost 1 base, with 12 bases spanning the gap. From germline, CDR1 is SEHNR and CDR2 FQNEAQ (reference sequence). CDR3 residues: CASSFIWGVNTGELFF. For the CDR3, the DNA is TGTGCCAGCAGCTTTATATGGGGGGTGAACACCGGGGAGCTGTTTTTT.

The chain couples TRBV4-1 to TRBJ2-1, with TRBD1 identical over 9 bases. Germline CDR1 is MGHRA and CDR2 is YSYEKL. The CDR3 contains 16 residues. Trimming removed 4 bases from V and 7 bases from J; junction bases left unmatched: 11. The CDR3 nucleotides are TGCGCCAGCAGCCCCGCCGGGACAGGGTTGGAAAATGAGCAGTTCTTC. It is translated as CASSPAGTGLENEQFF.

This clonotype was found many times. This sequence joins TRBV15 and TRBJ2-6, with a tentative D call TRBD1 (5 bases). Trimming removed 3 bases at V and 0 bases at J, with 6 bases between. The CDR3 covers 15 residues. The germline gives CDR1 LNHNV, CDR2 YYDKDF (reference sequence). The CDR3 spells CATSSRVSGANVLTF. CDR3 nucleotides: TGTGCCACCAGCAGCAGGGTCTCTGGGGCCAACGTCCTGACTTTC.

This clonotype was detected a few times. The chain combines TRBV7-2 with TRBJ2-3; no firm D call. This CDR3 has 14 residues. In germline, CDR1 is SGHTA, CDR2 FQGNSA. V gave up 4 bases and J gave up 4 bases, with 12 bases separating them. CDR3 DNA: TGTGCCAGCAGCTCCGCCCTATCGGCAGATACGCAGTATTTT. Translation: CASSSALSADTQYF.